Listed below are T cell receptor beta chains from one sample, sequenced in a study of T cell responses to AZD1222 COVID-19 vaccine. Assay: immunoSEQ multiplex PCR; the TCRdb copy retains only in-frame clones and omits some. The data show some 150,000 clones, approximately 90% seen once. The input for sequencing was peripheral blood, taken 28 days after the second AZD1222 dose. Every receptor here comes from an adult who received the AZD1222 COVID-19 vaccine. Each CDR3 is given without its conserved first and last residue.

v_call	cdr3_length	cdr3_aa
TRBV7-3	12	ASSPSGTYNEQF
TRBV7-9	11	ASSLQGVNEAF
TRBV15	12	ATSRDLVTDTQY
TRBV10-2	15	ASSESRTSDTYEEQY
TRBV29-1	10	SVLGAATEAF
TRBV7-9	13	ASSLARGNNQPQH
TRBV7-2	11	ASSLELNTEAF
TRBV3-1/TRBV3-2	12	ASSQDGTGPEAF
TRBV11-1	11	ASSLQGNTEAF
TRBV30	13	AWSTGGRGDEKLF
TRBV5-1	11	ASSLRTGGLSF
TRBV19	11	ASEVRGATEAF
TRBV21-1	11	ASTTGGSGEQY
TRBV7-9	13	ASSSSGGGSNTIY
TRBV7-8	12	ASSLERLSYEQY
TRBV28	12	ASSSGAGGQPQH
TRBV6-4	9	ASLINQPQH
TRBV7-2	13	ASSFYTGSNQPQH
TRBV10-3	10	ASRGMNTEAF
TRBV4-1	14	ASSQDAREVSYEQY
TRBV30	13	AWGQGTWGNSPLH
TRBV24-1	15	ATSDPSRGHPTDTQY
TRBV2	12	ASSLTGGSTEAF
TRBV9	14	ASSVALGQEGTEAF
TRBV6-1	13	ASSEGGQGGSPLH
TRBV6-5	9	ASSYLNEQF
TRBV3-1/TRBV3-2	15	ASSQDPGKEGSYEQY
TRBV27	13	ASSLAGEGTYEQY
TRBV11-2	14	ASSPRTGGLTDTQY
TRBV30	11	AWSVLGNQPQH
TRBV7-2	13	ASSFTGGGTDTQY
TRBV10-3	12	AIGGTGAGNTIY
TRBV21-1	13	ASSKALGNYNEQF